This T cell receptor beta chain was profiled in a study of blood T cells in healthy people across ages. Sample-barcoded 5' priming and a J-beta primer mix drove a second PCR of about 6 to 11 cycles. Each CDR3 protein gets one entry after TCRdb re-called the 5' RACE reads with MiXCR. The table has roughly 730,000 distinct CDR3 sequences, about 61% seen once; the top ten hold roughly 26%. CDR1 and CDR2 (germline): SGHNT, YYREEE (reference sequence). V was clipped by 0 bases and J by 6 bases, with 14 bases between them. The CDR3 consists of 15 residues. Broader study findings: Any changes in expanded clonotypes were possibly confounded, as donor CMV status remained unknown. The unsorted PBMCs prevented any conclusive comparison of naive versus antigen-experienced cells.

As to this clonotype: Its antigen is undetermined.

The J gene is TRBJ2-3, the V gene TRBV5-4; TRBD2 is a possible D gene (6 bases). This clonotype was sampled from a man aged 35 to 55 in good health. The sample comprised blood. CDR3 sequence: CASSLDLSGVDTQYF. CDR3 nucleotide sequence: TGTGCCAGCAGCTTGGATCTCTCGGGAGTCGATACGCAGTATTTT.